Listed below are T cell receptor beta chains from one sample, sequenced in a study of T-cell memory formation after mild COVID-19. Each CDR3 protein is one row after TCRdb ran MiXCR on the 5' RACE reads. The sample includes some 600,000 distinct CDR3 sequences, 17% of them seen just once. Sequenced input: PBMCs or a T cell subset sorted from them (not recorded which). These receptors were collected from an adult woman who had mild COVID-19 (a few samples of this study predate the infection). Cell type and time point are not known. Each CDR3 is given with its conserved first and last residue. Each record gives: clone size, J gene, D gene, V gene, CDR3 DNA, CDR3 protein. A D gene is named only where the DNA matches it firmly. Clone size is shown for a subset of rows, as once, few, many or a class of expanded clone.

NA | TRBJ2-5 | TRBD2 | TRBV7-9 | TGTGCCAGCAGCACAGGGACTAGCGGGAGGACGGCCCAGTACTTC | CASSTGTSGRTAQYF
NA | TRBJ1-2 | NA | TRBV6-2/TRBV6-3 | TGTGCCAGCAGACAACCGGGAGGAGCCCATGGCTACACCTTC | CASRQPGGAHGYTF
few | TRBJ2-7 | TRBD1 | TRBV5-1 | TGCGCCAGCAGCAAGACAGGGATATCCTACGAGCAGTACTTC | CASSKTGISYEQYF
few | TRBJ1-2 | NA | TRBV29-1 | TGCAGCACCGGTGGAGGGAACTATGGCTACACCTTC | CSTGGGNYGYTF
NA | TRBJ1-2 | TRBD1 | TRBV29-1 | TGCAGCGTTGAAAAGGACAGGGAACAGGGCTACACCTTC | CSVEKDREQGYTF
few | TRBJ1-1 | NA | TRBV6-6 | TGTGCCAGCAGGCCGACTAAGGGGGGGAACACTGAAGCTTTCTTT | CASRPTKGGNTEAFF
many | TRBJ2-7 | TRBD2 | TRBV7-2 | TGTGCCAGCAGCGAGGGGGGACTAGCGGGAGGTAACGAGCAGTACTTC | CASSEGGLAGGNEQYF
NA | TRBJ2-3 | NA | TRBV7-9 | TGTGCCAGCAGCTCAAGGGCAGGGGCCACAGATACGCAGTATTTT | CASSSRAGATDTQYF
NA | TRBJ2-3 | TRBD2 | TRBV25-1 | TGTGCCAGCAGTGAATCCTCGACTAGCGGGGGGGCAGAGGATACGCAGTATTTT | CASSESSTSGGAEDTQYF
few | TRBJ2-2 | NA | TRBV12-3/TRBV12-4 | TGTGCCAGCAGTTTATTGAACGGGGAGCTGTTTTTT | CASSLLNGELFF
NA | TRBJ2-4 | TRBD2 | TRBV7-2 | TGTGCCAGCAGCTTCGTAGCGGGGGGTATCGACATTCAGTACTTC | CASSFVAGGIDIQYF
NA | TRBJ2-5 | NA | TRBV11-3 | TGTGCCAGCAGCTTCGGGGGGCGGGGGCCCCAAGAGACCCAGTACTTC | CASSFGGRGPQETQYF
few | TRBJ1-5 | TRBD1 | TRBV20-1 | TGCAGTGCTAGAAACGCCGTGACAGGGGACCAGCCCCAGCATTTT | CSARNAVTGDQPQHF
NA | TRBJ1-1 | NA | TRBV2 | TGTGCCAGCAGGGATCCGGGCCACGGCGGTATCGGAGCTTTCTTT | CASRDPGHGGIGAFF
NA | TRBJ1-5 | TRBD1 | TRBV6-5 | TGTGCCAGCAGTTTGAGCCCGGGACAGGGGGCTGTCAAGGAGCCCCAGCATTTT | CASSLSPGQGAVKEPQHF
many | TRBJ2-1 | NA | TRBV7-8 | TGTGCCAGCAGCTTCCAGACTTACAATGAGCAGTTCTTC | CASSFQTYNEQFF
few | TRBJ2-1 | TRBD2 | TRBV11-2 | TGTGCCAGCAGCTTAGATGCTTTATTAGGGACTAGTGTAGATGAGCAGTTCTTC | CASSLDALLGTSVDEQFF
few | TRBJ2-5 | TRBD2 | TRBV20-1 | TGCAGTGCTAGTGCATTGCGGGAGATTCAAGAGACCCAGTACTTC | CSASALREIQETQYF
NA | TRBJ2-3 | TRBD1 | TRBV5-5 | TGTGCCAGCAGGACGGGACAGGGGACGAGGGAAGATACGCAGTATTTT | CASRTGQGTREDTQYF
many | TRBJ2-7 | TRBD1 | TRBV7-9 | TGTGCCAGCAGCCGGAACAGGGGGCACTACTCCTACGAGCAGTACTTC | CASSRNRGHYSYEQYF
NA | TRBJ2-2 | NA | TRBV3-1 | TGTGCCAGCAGCCAAGGGGCCGGGGAGCTGTTTTTT | CASSQGAGELFF
NA | TRBJ1-2 | NA | TRBV3-1 | TGTGCCAGCAGCCAAGATCCCATGGCTGGGGGCTACACCTTC | CASSQDPMAGGYTF